These T cell receptor beta chains were read from a single sample in a study of cytomegalovirus exposure and HLA in healthy donors. The assay was immunoSEQ multiplex PCR, and TCRdb's table has in-frame clones only and misses some. Of around 120,000 clones listed, over 80% were seen once; the top ten hold approximately 0.22%. The sample consisted of PBMCs. The receptors derive from a man aged 50-59 years in good health and CMV-seronegative. Both conserved end residues are part of each CDR3. D genes are given only for firm matches. Only part of the rows carry a size: once, few, many, or a class if the clone is expanded.

v_call,clone_size,d_call,j_call,cdr3_nt,cdr3_aa
TRBV5-1,.,.,TRBJ1-3,TGCGCCAGCAGCTTGTTGACGGGTGGTGGAAACACCATATATTTT,CASSLLTGGGNTIYF
TRBV27,few,.,TRBJ2-2,TGTGCCAGCAGTTTAGTAGGGGCCGACAACACCGGGGAGCTGTTTTTT,CASSLVGADNTGELFF
TRBV19,.,.,TRBJ1-5,TGTGCCAGTAGTATAGGACTGAGCATTAGCAATCAGCCCCAGCATTTT,CASSIGLSISNQPQHF
TRBV10-3,.,TRBD1,TRBJ2-2,TGTGCCATCAGTTCGGGACAGGCGGGCACCGGGGAGCTGTTTTTT,CAISSGQAGTGELFF
TRBV27,.,.,TRBJ2-3,TGTGCCAGCAGTTTAGTCGCAGATACGCAGTATTTT,CASSLVADTQYF
TRBV28,once,.,TRBJ2-1,TGTGCCAGCAGTCGGTCCGGTACCAATGAGCAGTTCTTC,CASSRSGTNEQFF
TRBV7-2,.,.,TRBJ1-1,TGTGCCAGCAGCCTAAGCGGGACACGCACTGAAGCTTTCTTT,CASSLSGTRTEAFF
TRBV18,.,TRBD1,TRBJ2-3,TGTGCCAGCTCACCAAAGGGACAGTACACAGATACGCAGTATTTT,CASSPKGQYTDTQYF
TRBV5-6,.,TRBD2,TRBJ2-5,TGTGCCAGCAGCTTGATCGGGGAGGGCTATCGAGAGACCCAGTACTTC,CASSLIGEGYRETQYF
TRBV9,once,TRBD2,TRBJ2-3,TGTGCCAGCAGCCCATCCAGAGCGGGGTACGAGTATTTT,CASSPSRAGYEYF
TRBV30,.,TRBD1,TRBJ1-6,TGTGCCTGGGGTACAGGGGAGGCCTCACCTAATTCACCCCTCCACTTT,CAWGTGEASPNSPLHF
TRBV5-6,.,TRBD2,TRBJ2-3,TGTGCCAGCAGCCAGCTAGCGGGGAGCACAGATACGCAGTATTTT,CASSQLAGSTDTQYF
TRBV7-8,.,TRBD1,TRBJ2-7,TGTGCCAGCAGCTTAGGGGACAGGACGGGCTACGAGCAGTACTTC,CASSLGDRTGYEQYF
TRBV7-2,few,TRBD1,TRBJ1-6,TGTGCCAGCAGCGGCAGGGGGTATAATTCACCCCTCCACTTT,CASSGRGYNSPLHF
TRBV18,.,TRBD1,TRBJ2-5,TGTGCCAGCTCAAGGACAGGGGCTAAAGAGACCCAGTACTTC,CASSRTGAKETQYF
TRBV5-1,.,TRBD1,TRBJ1-2,TGCGCCAGCAGCTCGGGGACAGGGTTCGGCCTTAGGGAAGGCTACACCTTC,CASSSGTGFGLREGYTF
TRBV27,once,TRBD1,TRBJ1-1,TGTGCCGTAAGAAGGACAGGGAGGGGGTACACTGAAGCTTTCTTT,CAVRRTGRGYTEAFF
TRBV7-9,few,.,TRBJ2-7,TGTGCCAGCAGCTTAGGAGGTGGGGCCCACTACGAGCAGTACTTC,CASSLGGGAHYEQYF
TRBV19,.,.,TRBJ1-1,TGTGCCAGTAGCCCGACAGGTAACACTGAAGCTTTCTTT,CASSPTGNTEAFF
TRBV7-6,few,TRBD1,TRBJ1-4,TGTGCCAGCAGCAAGGACAGGGGGAATGAAAAACTGTTTTTT,CASSKDRGNEKLFF
TRBV7-9,.,TRBD1,TRBJ1-1,TGTGCCAGCAGCGTACAGGGGTCGGGTGAAGCTTTCTTT,CASSVQGSGEAFF
TRBV4-3,.,.,TRBJ1-1,TGCGCCAGCAGCCAAGACGGAGGCGGAAGTGAAGCTTTCTTT,CASSQDGGGSEAFF